The rows below give T cell receptor beta chains drawn from one sample of a study of T cell repertoires in cytomegalovirus infection. TCRdb re-derived calls from the reads in MiXCR, one entry per CDR3 protein. The top ten clones hold roughly an eighth of a sample with 350,000 to 500,000 distinct CDR3 sequences, roughly a third of them seen once. Material: PBMCs. These receptors came from a human donor in good health (CMV status not recorded). Some clones in this sample may be carry-over from other donors' samples. Both conserved end residues are part of each CDR3. The D gene is left open where the match is weak. A row's size may be missing; if present it is once, few, many or a size class.

abundance	d_gene	j_gene	v_gene	len	CDR3nt	CDR3aa
NA	TRBD1	TRBJ2-7	TRBV30	17	TGTGCCTGGAGTCCTTGGACAGGGACGCTCGTTTCCTACGAGCAGTACTTC	CAWSPWTGTLVSYEQYF
NA	NA	TRBJ1-4	TRBV2	17	TGTGCCAGCAGCCGGACTAATCAGCCGAGGCCTAATGAAAAACTGTTTTTT	CASSRTNQPRPNEKLFF
NA	NA	TRBJ1-5	TRBV10-2	12	TGCGCCAGCAGTGAGTCCACTCAGCCCCAGCATTTT	CASSESTQPQHF
many	TRBD1	TRBJ1-1	TRBV7-8	16	TGTGCCAGCAGCTTACTCGACAGGGGACTGAACACTGAAGCTTTCTTT	CASSLLDRGLNTEAFF
NA	TRBD2	TRBJ2-3	TRBV6-4	14	TGTGCCAGTAGCGGGGGGGCCGATTCGGATACGCAGTATTTT	CASSGGADSDTQYF
few	TRBD1	TRBJ1-5	TRBV20-1	14	TGCAGTGCTTTCAGGGGGGTAGGCAATCAGCCCCAGCATTTT	CSAFRGVGNQPQHF
many	TRBD1	TRBJ2-7	TRBV7-2	19	TGTGCCAGCAGCTTAGCGCTTACCAGGGGGCTGAGGGGTATTTACGAGCAGTACTTC	CASSLALTRGLRGIYEQYF
few	NA	TRBJ1-1	TRBV11-2	17	TGTGCCAGCAGCTTAGGGCTTGTAAGGGTGTCGAACACTGAAGCTTTCTTT	CASSLGLVRVSNTEAFF
NA	NA	TRBJ2-3	TRBV4-2	13	TGTGCCAGCAGCCAAGAATACGGAGATACGCAGTATTTT	CASSQEYGDTQYF
NA	NA	TRBJ2-7	TRBV27	15	TGTGCCAGCAGTTTAGTACGGCCGACAGCCTACGAGCAGTACTTC	CASSLVRPTAYEQYF
NA	TRBD1	TRBJ2-1	TRBV5-6	15	TGTGCCAGCAGTTCCGGGACAGGGGAGGTAAATGAGCAGTTCTTC	CASSSGTGEVNEQFF
NA	NA	TRBJ1-3	TRBV24-1	12	TGTGCCACCAGTAACTCTGGAAACACCATATATTTT	CATSNSGNTIYF
many	NA	TRBJ1-6	TRBV7-9	13	TGTGCCAGCAGCCGAGCCAATAATTCACCCCTCCACTTT	CASSRANNSPLHF
few	NA	TRBJ1-4	TRBV5-6	14	TGTGCCAGCAGCTTCGGGGCTCGGAATGAAAAACTGTTTTTT	CASSFGARNEKLFF
NA	NA	TRBJ1-2	TRBV4-1	17	TGCGCCAGCAGCCAAGCGGCCGTGACAGAGCTTAACTATGGCTACACCTTC	CASSQAAVTELNYGYTF
few	NA	TRBJ1-2	TRBV19	17	TGTGCCAGTAGTATAGATGAGACAGGCGCTATCAACTATGGCTACACCTTC	CASSIDETGAINYGYTF
NA	NA	TRBJ1-6	TRBV10-2	17	TGCGCCAGCAGTGGTACGGCGAGAAAGCACGCTAATTCACCCCTCCACTTT	CASSGTARKHANSPLHF
NA	NA	TRBJ1-1	TRBV3-1	14	TGTGCCAGCAGCCAAGTAAGCCTGAACACTGAAGCTTTCTTT	CASSQVSLNTEAFF
NA	NA	TRBJ1-1	TRBV10-3	11	TGTGCCATCAGTGAGATGACTGAAGCTTTCTTT	CAISEMTEAFF
NA	TRBD1	TRBJ1-4	TRBV11-2	15	TGTGCCAGCAGCTTGGGGGACAGGGCTAATGAAAAACTGTTTTTT	CASSLGDRANEKLFF
NA	NA	TRBJ1-1	TRBV5-4	15	TGTGCCAGCAGGGACATGCGAGGGAGTTACACTGAAGCTTTCTTT	CASRDMRGSYTEAFF
few	NA	TRBJ1-4	TRBV20-1	12	TGCAGTGCTAATGTTCGGGGGGAAAAACTGTTTTTT	CSANVRGEKLFF
NA	NA	TRBJ2-5	TRBV29-1	12	TGCAGCGTTTTAGGGCAAGACGAGACCCAGTACTTC	CSVLGQDETQYF
few	NA	TRBJ1-6	TRBV5-4	16	TGTGCCAGCAGCCAAATCTCAGGCTCCGGTGGCTCACCCCTCCACTTT	CASSQISGSGGSPLHF
many	NA	TRBJ2-1	TRBV7-2	17	TGTGCCAGCAGCGCGCCCCCCTACGCGAGCTCCTACAATGAGCAGTTCTTC	CASSAPPYASSYNEQFF
many	TRBD1	TRBJ1-1	TRBV7-2	13	TGTGCCAGCAGCACCGGACAGGGCTCTGAAGCTTTCTTT	CASSTGQGSEAFF
NA	TRBD2	TRBJ2-1	TRBV5-1	16	TGCGCCAGCAGCTTGGGTAGCGGGGGCCGCTACAATGAGCAGTTCTTC	CASSLGSGGRYNEQFF
few	NA	TRBJ1-1	TRBV7-9	15	TGTGCCAGCAGCTTAGGGGTCAGTTCGGGCACTGAAGCTTTCTTT	CASSLGVSSGTEAFF
many	NA	TRBJ1-3	TRBV7-8	17	TGTGCCAGCAGCTCCCAGACCTTAGGAGGCTTTGGAAACACCATATATTTT	CASSSQTLGGFGNTIYF
NA	NA	TRBJ2-4	TRBV5-4	15	TGTGCCAGCAGTCAAGCCGATCTAGCCAAAAACATTCAGTACTTC	CASSQADLAKNIQYF
few	NA	TRBJ1-1	TRBV10-2	11	TGCGCCAGCAGTGTGCGAGGTGAAGCTTTCTTT	CASSVRGEAFF
few	NA	TRBJ1-2	TRBV7-9	11	TGTGCCATTCAGGGGAACTATGGCTACACCTTC	CAIQGNYGYTF
NA	TRBD1	TRBJ1-2	TRBV15	15	TGTGCCACCAGCAGAGATCCGGCAGGGGGTCCTATCTACACCTTC	CATSRDPAGGPIYTF
few	NA	TRBJ1-6	TRBV2	14	TGTGCCAGCAGACCCGGGGATTATAATTCACCCCTCCACTTT	CASRPGDYNSPLHF
NA	NA	TRBJ2-7	TRBV4-1	14	TGCGCCAGCAGCCAAGCTTTCAGGGTTGGCGAGCAGTACTTC	CASSQAFRVGEQYF
few	NA	TRBJ1-5	TRBV28	15	TGTGCCAGCAGCCCGTACAGGCGCATCGATCAGCCCCAGCATTTT	CASSPYRRIDQPQHF
many	NA	TRBJ2-1	TRBV6-1	11	TGTGCCAGCACGAGCTACAATGAGCAGTTCTTC	CASTSYNEQFF
few	TRBD1	TRBJ1-5	TRBV19	15	TGTGCCAGTAGTACGCCGGACAGGTTTGACGGGGCCCAGCATTTT	CASSTPDRFDGAQHF
large	TRBD1	TRBJ1-6	TRBV7-8	14	TGTGCCAGCAGGAAGGACAGGGGAGGGACACCCCTCCACTTT	CASRKDRGGTPLHF
NA	NA	TRBJ2-1	TRBV4-3	14	TGCGCCAGCAGCCAAGTGGAGGGAAACAATGAGCAGTTCTTC	CASSQVEGNNEQFF
few	TRBD1	TRBJ2-7	TRBV15	16	TGTGCCACCAGCAGAGATAGAACAGGGGTTTCCTACGAGCAGTACTTC	CATSRDRTGVSYEQYF
few	NA	TRBJ1-5	TRBV19	16	TGTGCCAGCGTTGATCAGACAGGTTGGGAAGGTCAGCCCCAGCATTTT	CASVDQTGWEGQPQHF
NA	NA	TRBJ2-4	TRBV5-4	16	TGTGCCAGCAGCTTCCGGGGGGCTCGGGCCAAAAACATTCAGTACTTC	CASSFRGARAKNIQYF
once	TRBD1	TRBJ2-5	TRBV5-1	16	TGCGCCAGCAGCATCACCGGGACAGGGGGCACTGAGACCCAGTACTTC	CASSITGTGGTETQYF
few	NA	TRBJ2-7	TRBV6-8	17	TGTGCCAGCAGTTACTGGAAGGCGGGACGCTCTTCCTACGAGCAGTACTTC	CASSYWKAGRSSYEQYF
few	NA	TRBJ2-1	TRBV7-3	15	TGTGCCAGCGGGGAGGGGGCGGTCTCCTACAATGAGCAGTTCTTC	CASGEGAVSYNEQFF
few	NA	TRBJ1-2	TRBV19	12	TGTGCCAGTAGTTTTGGGGGTACTGGCTACACCTTC	CASSFGGTGYTF